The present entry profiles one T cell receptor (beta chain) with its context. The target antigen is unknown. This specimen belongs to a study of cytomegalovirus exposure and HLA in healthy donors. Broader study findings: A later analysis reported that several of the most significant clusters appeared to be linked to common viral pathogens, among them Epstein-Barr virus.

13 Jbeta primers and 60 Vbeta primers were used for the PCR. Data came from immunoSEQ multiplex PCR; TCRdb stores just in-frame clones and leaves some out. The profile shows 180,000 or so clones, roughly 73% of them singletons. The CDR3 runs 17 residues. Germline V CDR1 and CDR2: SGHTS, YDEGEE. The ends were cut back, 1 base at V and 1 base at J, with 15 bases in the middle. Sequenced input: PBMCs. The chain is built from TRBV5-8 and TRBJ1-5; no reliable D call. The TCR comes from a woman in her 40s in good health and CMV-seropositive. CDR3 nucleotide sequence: TGTGCCAGCAGCTTGTTCGGAGGTGGTGCAAGCAATCAGCCCCAGCATTTT. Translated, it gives CASSLFGGGASNQPQHF.